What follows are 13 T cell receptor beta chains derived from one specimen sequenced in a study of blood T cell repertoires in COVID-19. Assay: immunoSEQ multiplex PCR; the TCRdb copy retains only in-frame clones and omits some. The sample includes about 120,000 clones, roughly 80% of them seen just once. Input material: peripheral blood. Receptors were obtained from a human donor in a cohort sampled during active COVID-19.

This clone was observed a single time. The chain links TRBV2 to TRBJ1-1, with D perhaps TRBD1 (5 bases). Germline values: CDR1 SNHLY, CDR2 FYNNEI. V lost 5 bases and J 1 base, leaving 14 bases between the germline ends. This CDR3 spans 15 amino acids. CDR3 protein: CASSSPRGGNTEAFF. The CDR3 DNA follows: TGTGCCAGCAGTTCCCCCCGGGGGGGGAACACTGAAGCTTTCTTT.

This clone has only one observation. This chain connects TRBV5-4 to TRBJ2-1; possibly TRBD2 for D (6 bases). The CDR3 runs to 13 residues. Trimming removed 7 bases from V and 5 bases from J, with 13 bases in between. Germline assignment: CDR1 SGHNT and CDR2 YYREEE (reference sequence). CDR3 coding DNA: TGTGCCAGCGCGGCGGGGAACGACAATGAGCAGTTCTTC. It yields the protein CASAAGNDNEQFF.

CDR3: CASSQDPGTSGRAGETQYF. CDR3 DNA sequence: TGTGCCAGCAGCCAAGATCCCGGGACTAGCGGGAGGGCCGGGGAGACCCAGTACTTC. The V and J genes are TRBV4-2 and TRBJ2-5; TRBD2 agrees at 16 bases. Per germline, CDR1 LGHNA and CDR2 YNFKEQ. J gave up 5 bases and V 0 bases, and 9 bases lay outside the gene matches. CDR3 length: 19 amino acids.

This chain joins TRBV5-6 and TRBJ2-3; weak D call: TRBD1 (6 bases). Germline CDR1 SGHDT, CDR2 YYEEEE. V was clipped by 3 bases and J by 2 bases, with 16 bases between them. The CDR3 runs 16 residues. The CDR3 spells CASSSQGISVTDTQYF. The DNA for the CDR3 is TGTGCCAGCAGCTCTCAGGGGATCTCAGTCACAGATACGCAGTATTTT.

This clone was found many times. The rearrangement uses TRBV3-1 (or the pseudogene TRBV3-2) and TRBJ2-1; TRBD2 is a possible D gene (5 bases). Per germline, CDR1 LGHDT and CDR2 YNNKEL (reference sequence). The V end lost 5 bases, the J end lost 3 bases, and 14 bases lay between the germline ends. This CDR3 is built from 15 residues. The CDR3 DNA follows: TGTGCCAGCAGCTTCCATAGTGGGAGCTACAATGAGCAGTTCTTC. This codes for CASSFHSGSYNEQFF.

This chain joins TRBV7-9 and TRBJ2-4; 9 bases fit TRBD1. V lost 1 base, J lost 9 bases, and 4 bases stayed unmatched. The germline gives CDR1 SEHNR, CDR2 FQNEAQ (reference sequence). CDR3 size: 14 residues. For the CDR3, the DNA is TGTGCCAGCAGCTTAGGAGGGACAGGGACCATTCAGTACTTC. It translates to CASSLGGTGTIQYF.

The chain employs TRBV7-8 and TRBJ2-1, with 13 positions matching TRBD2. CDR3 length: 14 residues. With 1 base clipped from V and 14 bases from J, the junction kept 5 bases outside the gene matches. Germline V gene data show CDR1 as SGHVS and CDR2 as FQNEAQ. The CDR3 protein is CASSLGTSGSREFF. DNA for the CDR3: TGTGCCAGCAGCTTAGGGACTAGCGGGAGTAGGGAGTTCTTC.

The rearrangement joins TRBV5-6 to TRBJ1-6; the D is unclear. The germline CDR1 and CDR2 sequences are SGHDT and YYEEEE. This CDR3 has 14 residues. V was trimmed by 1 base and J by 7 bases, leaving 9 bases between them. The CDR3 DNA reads TGTGCCAGCAGCTTGCGAAGCAGGAATTCACCCCTCCACTTT. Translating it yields CASSLRSRNSPLHF.

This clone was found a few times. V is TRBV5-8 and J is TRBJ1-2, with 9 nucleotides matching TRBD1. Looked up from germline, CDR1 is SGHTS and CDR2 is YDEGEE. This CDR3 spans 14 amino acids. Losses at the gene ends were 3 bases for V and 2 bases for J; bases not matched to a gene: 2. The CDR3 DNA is TGTGCCAGCAGCTGGGGGACAGGGAACTATGGCTACACCTTC. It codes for CASSWGTGNYGYTF. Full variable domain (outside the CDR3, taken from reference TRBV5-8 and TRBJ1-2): EAGVTQSPTHLIKTRGQQATLRCSPISGHTSVYWYQQALGLGLQFLLWYDEGEERNRGNFPPRFSGRQFPNYSSELNVNALELEDSALYLCASSWGTGNYGYTFGSGTRLTVV.

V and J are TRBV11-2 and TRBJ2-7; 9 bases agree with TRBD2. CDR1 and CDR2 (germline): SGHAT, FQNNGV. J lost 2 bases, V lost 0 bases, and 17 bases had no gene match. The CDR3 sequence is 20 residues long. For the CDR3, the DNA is TGTGCCAGCAGCTTAGATCGGCCCTCTAGGAAGCGGGAGGAACCCTACGAGCAGTACTTC. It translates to CASSLDRPSRKREEPYEQYF.

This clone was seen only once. The CDR3 DNA follows: TGTGCCAGCAGTTTGCAGGCTCTCCCCGGGGAGCTGTTTTTT. Protein product: CASSLQALPGELFF. The rearrangement joins TRBV27 to TRBJ2-2; D gene unclear. This CDR3 spans 14 amino acids. V lost 3 bases and J lost 6, with 11 bases in between. Germline CDR1 and CDR2: MNHEY and SMNVEV (reference sequence).

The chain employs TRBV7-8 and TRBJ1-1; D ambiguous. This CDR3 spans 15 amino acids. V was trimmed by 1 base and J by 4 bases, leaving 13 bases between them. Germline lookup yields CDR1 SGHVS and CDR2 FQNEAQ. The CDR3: CASSLVARGTTEAFF. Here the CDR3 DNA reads TGTGCCAGCAGCTTAGTTGCTCGGGGAACCACTGAAGCTTTCTTT.

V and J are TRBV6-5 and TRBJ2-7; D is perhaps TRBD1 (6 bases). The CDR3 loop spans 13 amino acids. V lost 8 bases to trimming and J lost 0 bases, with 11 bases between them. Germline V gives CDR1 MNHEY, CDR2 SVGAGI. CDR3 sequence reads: CASGTLGSYEQYF. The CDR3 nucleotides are TGTGCCAGCGGGACACTAGGCTCCTACGAGCAGTACTTC.